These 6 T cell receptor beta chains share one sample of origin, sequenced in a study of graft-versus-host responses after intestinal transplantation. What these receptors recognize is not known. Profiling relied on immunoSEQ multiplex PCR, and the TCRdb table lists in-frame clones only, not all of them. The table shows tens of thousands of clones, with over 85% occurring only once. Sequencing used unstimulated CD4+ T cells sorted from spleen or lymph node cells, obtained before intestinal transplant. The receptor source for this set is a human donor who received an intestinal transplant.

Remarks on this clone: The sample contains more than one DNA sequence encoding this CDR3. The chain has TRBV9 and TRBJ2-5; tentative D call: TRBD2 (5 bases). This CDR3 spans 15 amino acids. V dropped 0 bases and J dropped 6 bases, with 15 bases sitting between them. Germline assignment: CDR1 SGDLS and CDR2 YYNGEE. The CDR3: CASSVVEGAEQTQYF. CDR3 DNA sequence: TGTGCCAGCAGCGTAGTTGAGGGAGCTGAACAGACCCAGTACTTC.

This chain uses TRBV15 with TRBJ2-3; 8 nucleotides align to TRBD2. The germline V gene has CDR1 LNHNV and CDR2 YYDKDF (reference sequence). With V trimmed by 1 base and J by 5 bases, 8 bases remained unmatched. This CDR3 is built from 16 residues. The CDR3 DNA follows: TGTGCCACCAGCAGAGTTACGGGAGGGCCCGGAGATACGCAGTATTTT. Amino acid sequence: CATSRVTGGPGDTQYF.

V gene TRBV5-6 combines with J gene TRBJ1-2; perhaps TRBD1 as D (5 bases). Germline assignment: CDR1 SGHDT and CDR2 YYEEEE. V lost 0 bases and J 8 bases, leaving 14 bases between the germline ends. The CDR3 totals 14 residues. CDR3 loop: CASSLGRVKGGYTF. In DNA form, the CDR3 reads TGTGCCAGCAGCTTGGGGAGGGTAAAGGGGGGCTACACCTTC. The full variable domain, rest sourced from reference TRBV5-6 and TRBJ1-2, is DAGVTQSPTHLIKTRGQQVTLRCSPKSGHDTVSWYQQALGQGPQFIFQYYEEEERQRGNFPDRFSGHQFPNYSSELNVNALLLGDSALYLCASSLGRVKGGYTFGSGTRLTVV.

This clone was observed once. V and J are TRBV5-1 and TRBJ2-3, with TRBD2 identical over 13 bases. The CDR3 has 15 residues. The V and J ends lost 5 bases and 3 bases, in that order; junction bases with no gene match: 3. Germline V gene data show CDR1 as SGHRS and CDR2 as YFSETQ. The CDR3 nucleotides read TGCGCCAGCAGACTAGCGGGAGGGCCAACAGATACGCAGTATTTT. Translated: CASRLAGGPTDTQYF.

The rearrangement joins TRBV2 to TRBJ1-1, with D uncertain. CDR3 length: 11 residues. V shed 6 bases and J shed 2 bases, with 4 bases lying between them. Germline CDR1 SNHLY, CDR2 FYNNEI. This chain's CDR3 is CASSLNTEAFF. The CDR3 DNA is TGTGCCAGCAGCCTTAACACTGAAGCTTTCTTT.

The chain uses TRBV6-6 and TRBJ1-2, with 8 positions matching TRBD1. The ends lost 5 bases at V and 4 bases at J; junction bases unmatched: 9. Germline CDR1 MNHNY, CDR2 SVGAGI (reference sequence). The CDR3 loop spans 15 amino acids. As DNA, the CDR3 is TGTGCCAGCAGTCTTTGGGGACAGGAGGGCTATGGCTACACCTTC. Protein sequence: CASSLWGQEGYGYTF.